This T cell receptor (beta chain) was retrieved from a study of vaccination and CD4 T cells after COVID-19. Scientists ran DNA taken from cultured CD4+ T cells through the Oncomine TCR Beta short-read assay for sequencing. TCRdb recomputed calls from the PCR reads with MiXCR, one row per CDR3 protein. The sample includes some 14,000 distinct CDR3 sequences, approximately 58% of them seen just once. As concerns this clonotype: What it recognizes is unknown.

This sample's treatment: roughly 10-day PBMC culture with coronavirus spike peptide pools or control peptides (ViraFEST assay). V lost 6 bases to trimming and J lost 7 bases, with 19 bases between them. This CDR3 comprises 13 residues. The V gene's germline CDR1 is DFQATT and CDR2 SNEGSKA (reference sequence). Sequencing used CD4+ T cells from blood, cultured in vitro. The origin of this receptor is a human donor who had recovered from COVID-19. The chain joins TRBV20-1 to TRBJ2-7, with D maybe TRBD2 (6 bases). CDR3 sequence reads: CSAHPAGTGEQYF. The CDR3, as DNA: TGCAGTGCCCACCCAGCGGGTACTGGGGAGCAGTACTTC.